Each of the 10 T cell receptor beta chains below was sequenced from the same sample in a study of tumor-infiltrating lymphocytes in primary liver carcinoma (dated by TCRdb to about 2017). Sequencer: Illumina HiSeq 2500. TCRbeta-specific cDNA was reverse-transcribed from about 0.45 ug total RNA using a constant-region primer and ProtoScript II reverse transcriptase. The TCRbeta libraries were prepared through three rounds of nested multiplex PCR following a slightly modified ARM-PCR procedure. Each of the first two PCR rounds ran for approximately 10 cycles and used multiplex TRBV1-TRBV30 forward primers together with a Cbeta reverse primer. In-frame beta chains were kept once TCRdb had trimmed the public reads at Q25 with fastp and called clones with MiXCR. Every CDR3 protein is listed once, alongside the most common genes and DNA of its rows. Recorded for this sample are hundreds of thousands of distinct CDR3 sequences; more than 55% of them occurred a single time. The ten largest clones take up more than 15% of the sample.

TRIzol reagent was used to extract blood RNA from unsorted whole blood, while the DNeasy Blood & Tissue kit provided the germline DNA. The source material was peripheral blood. The receptors stem from a woman aged 25 to 39 with primary liver carcinoma and hepatitis B virus infection.

At least ten counts were recorded for this clonotype. The V and J genes are TRBV12-3 or TRBV12-4 and TRBJ2-3, with unresolved D. The CDR3 spans 13 residues. Trimming cost V 10 bases and J 4 bases, with 15 bases left between them. CDR3 in DNA: TGTGCCACCGCCGGTTCGGCCGCAGATACGCAGTATTTT. As protein: CATAGSAADTQYF.

This clonotype showed up many times. The chain is built from TRBV6-1 and TRBJ2-3; 9 nucleotides agree with TRBD2. CDR3 length: 17 residues. The V and J ends lost 3 bases and 3 bases, in that order; junction bases with no gene match: 10. The germline CDR1 and CDR2 sequences are MNHNS and SASEGT. This chain's CDR3 is CASSDRLAGSFTDTQYF. The CDR3 DNA reads as TGTGCCAGCAGTGACCGTCTAGCGGGATCATTTACAGATACGCAGTATTTT.

Concerning this clonotype itself: This may be a read error, as it is one base from a much larger clone. The chain has TRBV12-3 or TRBV12-4 and TRBJ1-3; a weak D match, TRBD1 (6 bases). The CDR3 totals 14 residues. CDR3 sequence: CASSRDRSGSTIYF. CDR3 coding DNA: TGTGCCAGCAGTCGCGACAGGTCTGGAAGCACCATATATTTT.

This clonotype was detected many times. CDR3 in DNA: TGTGCCAGCAGCTTGTCAGACAGGGACAATTCACCCCTCCACTTT. This codes for CASSLSDRDNSPLHF. J is TRBJ1-6 and V is TRBV5-6; the match to TRBD1 covers 7 bases. Germline CDR1 SGHDT, CDR2 YYEEEE. CDR3 size: 15 residues. V gave up 1 base and J gave up 7 bases; unmatched junction bases: 5.

This clonotype was recorded at least ten times. The chain employs TRBV12-3 or TRBV12-4 and TRBJ2-1, with 7 bases matching TRBD2. Trimming took 1 base from V and 1 from J; bases not matched to a gene: 4. The CDR3 consists of 16 residues. The CDR3 spells CASSLVYSGSYNEQFF. For the CDR3, the DNA is TGTGCCAGCAGTTTAGTGTATAGCGGGTCCTACAATGAGCAGTTCTTC.

The rearrangement links TRBV6-5 to TRBJ2-2; 13 bases line up with TRBD2. The trim removed 2 bases at V and 6 bases at J, leaving 0 bases unmatched. The CDR3 is made up of 15 amino acids. The germline CDR1 and CDR2 sequences are MNHEY and SVGAGI. The CDR3 spells CASSYGLAGAGELFF. As DNA, the CDR3 is TGTGCCAGCAGTTACGGACTAGCGGGAGCCGGGGAGCTGTTTTTT.

This clonotype has a count of ten or more. The V call is TRBV6-7, the J call TRBJ1-1, with 7 bases aligning to TRBD1. TRBV6-7 is placed among ORFs of uncertain function. This CDR3 is built from 15 residues. With V trimmed by 2 bases and J by 3 bases, 6 bases remained unmatched. CDR3 sequence: CASSYDYRGDTEAFF. CDR3 bases: TGTGCCAGCAGTTACGACTACAGGGGTGACACTGAAGCTTTCTTT.

About this clonotype: It is likely a read error, because the conserved phenylalanine at the end of the CDR3 is missing. The V and J genes are TRBV12-3 or TRBV12-4 and TRBJ1-2; D is uncertain. The CDR3 has 13 residues. Trimming pared 0 bases from V and 7 bases from J, leaving 9 bases between. CDR3 DNA sequence: TGTGCCAGCAGTTTAGCGCAGCGGAGTGGCTACACCTCC. Residues: CASSLAQRSGYTS.

This clonotype has only a few counts. The genes are TRBV6-6 and TRBJ1-3; perhaps TRBD1 as D (5 bases). Trimming stripped 6 bases from V and 1 base from J, with 10 bases between. The CDR3 has 14 residues. CDR1 is MNHNY, CDR2 SVGAGI, per germline (reference sequence). CDR3 sequence: CASRPGGSGNTIYF. The CDR3 coding sequence is TGTGCCAGCAGGCCCGGGGGGTCTGGAAACACCATATATTTT.

Concerning this clonotype itself: The conserved closing phenylalanine or tryptophan is absent in this CDR3, likely reflecting a read error. The chain has TRBV5-5 and TRBJ1-4, with D maybe TRBD1 (5 bases). The V gene lost 5 bases and the J gene lost 4 bases, with 18 bases spanning the gap. The CDR3 is 16 residues long. Germline CDR1 reads SGHKS; CDR2 reads YYEKEE (reference sequence). The CDR3 loop reads CASSKTTGTGNEKLFL. CDR3 nucleotide sequence: TGTGCCAGCAGTAAAACAACCGGGACGGGTAATGAAAAACTGTTTTTA.